A single sample is the source of the 5 T cell receptor beta chains below, sequenced in a study of identical twins (dated by TCRdb to the mid-2010s). The library was produced with 5' RACE. TCRdb names Illumina HiSeq 2000 as the instrument used. The public reads were run again by TCRdb, first through fastp at Q25 and then through MiXCR, and only productive beta chains were kept. All rows with the same CDR3 protein become a single entry with the most common DNA and genes. The sample records under 450,000 distinct CDR3 sequences, about 18% of which are singletons. In total, the top ten clones hold 10% to 15% of the sample. Sequenced sample: naive T cells sorted from blood. The intended sense of this specimen's cell subset or site label: cells isolated with a human naive T-cell isolation kit. Every receptor here comes from a middle-aged man in good health.

This sequence joins TRBV2 and TRBJ2-6; D tentatively fits TRBD1 or TRBD2 (6 bases each). The CDR3 contains 17 residues. Germline V CDR1 and CDR2: SNHLY, FYNNEI. Between the trimmed V and J ends, which lost 4 bases and 0 bases, there was a span of 13 bases. The CDR3 DNA reads as TGTGCCAGCAGTGTGGAGGGACAAGTCTCTGGGGCCAACGTCCTGACTTTC. Translating it yields CASSVEGQVSGANVLTF.

Regarding this clonotype: A single base separates this from a much larger clone, so it may be a read error. The chain combines TRBV5-1 with TRBJ2-1; D is unclear. CDR3 length equals 12 residues. Germline CDR1 reads SGHRS; CDR2 reads YFSETQ. Trimming left V 3 bases short and J 9 bases short, with 10 bases between. This CDR3 reads CASSSNNSEQFF. CDR3 nucleotides: TGCGCCAGCAGCTCAAACAACAGTGAGCAGTTCTTC.

This clonotype appeared many times. The chain carries TRBV7-2 and TRBJ2-2, with TRBD2 matching over 9 bases. Germline V gene sequence: CDR1 SGHTA, CDR2 FQGNSA. This CDR3 region has 17 residues. J lost 1 base, V lost 2 bases, and 5 bases had no gene match. CDR3 in amino acids: CASSLTPLAGNTGELFF. In nucleotides, the CDR3 is TGTGCCAGCAGCTTAACGCCACTAGCGGGGAACACCGGGGAGCTGTTTTTT.

This clonotype was seen more than once but under ten times. The DNA of the CDR3 is TGTGCCAGCAGCGCGCTCGCCGGGACAGGGTATGGCTACACCTTC. Protein sequence: CASSALAGTGYGYTF. The rearrangement joins TRBV5-8 to TRBJ1-2, with 9 bases lining up with TRBD1. Germline V gives CDR1 SGHTS, CDR2 YDEGEE. The CDR3 runs 15 residues. J gave up 5 bases and V 4 bases, and 9 bases lay outside the gene matches.

This sequence joins TRBV11-2 and TRBJ2-2; D may be TRBD1 or TRBD2 (7 bases each). V lost 5 bases and J 7 bases, leaving 26 bases between the germline ends. Germline values: CDR1 SGHAT, CDR2 FQNNGV. The CDR3 length is 18 residues. CDR3 amino acids: CASSTPRGGQGVSGELFF. CDR3 DNA: TGTGCCAGCAGCACACCCAGGGGGGGTCAGGGGGTCAGCGGGGAGCTGTTTTTT.